The rows below give T cell receptor beta chains drawn from one sample of a study of shared clonotypes between healthy human individuals. The table came from immunoSEQ multiplex PCR; TCRdb's copy has only in-frame clones and leaves some out. This sample has about 550,000 clones, with 95% to 96% found just once. Sequencing was performed on naive CD8+ T cells sorted from blood. The receptors shown here come from a woman under 40 in good health. Each CDR3 is given with its conserved first and last residue. D genes are given only for firm matches. Size is stated for part of the rows, as once, few or many counts, or as a class when the clone is expanded.

CDR3: CASSQGLVVGNEQYF
DNA: TGTGCCAGCAGCCAAGGTCTTGTAGTCGGCAACGAGCAGTACTTC
J: TRBJ2-7
V: TRBV4-2
D: NA
size: NA

CDR3: CASSVPGVDTQYF
DNA: TGTGCCAGCAGCGTACCGGGGGTGGATACGCAGTATTTT
J: TRBJ2-3
V: TRBV9
D: NA
size: NA

CDR3: CASSQWDTEAFF
DNA: TGTGCCAGCAGCCAGTGGGACACTGAAGCTTTCTTT
J: TRBJ1-1
V: TRBV5-6
D: NA
size: NA

CDR3: CASSGLGPKSIQYF
DNA: TGTGCCAGTAGTGGGCTGGGCCCCAAAAGCATTCAGTACTTC
J: TRBJ2-4
V: TRBV19
D: NA
size: NA

CDR3: CASSIDLSVGAYEQYF
DNA: TGTGCCAGTAGTATAGATCTCTCCGTGGGTGCCTACGAGCAGTACTTC
J: TRBJ2-7
V: TRBV19
D: NA
size: NA

CDR3: CASSFGLAGLKNIQYF
DNA: TGTGCCAGCAGCTTCGGGTTAGCGGGCCTCAAAAACATTCAGTACTTC
J: TRBJ2-4
V: TRBV7-2
D: TRBD2
size: NA

CDR3: CASSLSAGSTDTQYF
DNA: TGTGCCAGCAGTTTATCGGCGGGGAGCACAGATACGCAGTATTTT
J: TRBJ2-3
V: TRBV27
D: NA
size: NA

CDR3: CASGLAPGELFF
DNA: TGTGCCAGCGGTTTAGCTCCCGGGGAGCTGTTTTTT
J: TRBJ2-2
V: TRBV6-5
D: NA
size: few

CDR3: CASSLLSGRSLYEQYF
DNA: TGCGCCAGCAGCTTGCTCAGCGGGAGATCCCTCTACGAGCAGTACTTC
J: TRBJ2-7
V: TRBV5-1
D: TRBD2
size: NA

CDR3: CASSSTGWGEQFF
DNA: TGTGCCAGCAGTTCCACAGGGTGGGGTGAGCAGTTCTTC
J: TRBJ2-1
V: TRBV7-9
D: NA
size: NA

CDR3: CASSSAGSYNEQFF
DNA: TGTGCCAGCTCTAGCGCCGGCTCCTACAATGAGCAGTTCTTC
J: TRBJ2-1
V: TRBV27
D: NA
size: NA

CDR3: CASTYGSNTEAFF
DNA: TGTGCCAGTACCTATGGTTCGAACACTGAAGCTTTCTTT
J: TRBJ1-1
V: TRBV19
D: NA
size: once

CDR3: CASSLLSGQGVIYEQYF
DNA: TGTGCCAGCAGTTTATTGTCGGGACAGGGGGTTATCTACGAGCAGTACTTC
J: TRBJ2-7
V: TRBV27
D: TRBD1
size: NA

CDR3: CARKGLAATDTQYF
DNA: TGTGCCAGGAAAGGACTAGCGGCCACAGATACGCAGTATTTT
J: TRBJ2-3
V: TRBV2
D: TRBD2
size: NA

CDR3: CASSPGAVADTQYF
DNA: TGTGCCAGCAGCCCGGGGGCCGTCGCAGATACGCAGTATTTT
J: TRBJ2-3
V: TRBV7-6
D: NA
size: NA

CDR3: CASSWGTDTQYF
DNA: TGTGCCAGCAGTTGGGGCACAGATACGCAGTATTTT
J: TRBJ2-3
V: TRBV27
D: NA
size: few

CDR3: CASSLHRLTAEAFF
DNA: TGCGCCAGCAGTTTACACAGGTTAACGGCTGAAGCTTTCTTT
J: TRBJ1-1
V: TRBV27
D: NA
size: NA

CDR3: CASSYDRPSEQYF
DNA: TGTGCCAGCAGTTACGACAGGCCCTCCGAGCAGTACTTC
J: TRBJ2-7
V: TRBV6-6
D: NA
size: NA

CDR3: CASSLVAGESTEAFF
DNA: TGTGCCAGCAGCTTAGTTGCAGGGGAGAGCACTGAAGCTTTCTTT
J: TRBJ1-1
V: TRBV7-2
D: NA
size: NA

CDR3: CSVRGPRGEQYF
DNA: TGCAGCGTTCGCGGTCCGAGGGGGGAGCAGTACTTC
J: TRBJ2-7
V: TRBV29-1
D: NA
size: NA

CDR3: CASSVTRPSGSTDTQYF
DNA: TGTGCCAGCAGCGTAACCCGGCCTAGCGGTAGCACAGATACGCAGTATTTT
J: TRBJ2-3
V: TRBV9
D: TRBD2
size: once

CDR3: CASSEALADYGYTF
DNA: TGTGCCAGCAGTGAAGCGTTGGCAGACTATGGCTACACCTTC
J: TRBJ1-2
V: TRBV2
D: NA
size: NA

CDR3: CASSVGSWTSYEQYF
DNA: TGTGCCAGTAGTGTGGGCAGTTGGACCTCCTACGAGCAGTACTTC
J: TRBJ2-7
V: TRBV19
D: NA
size: NA

CDR3: CASSLGQGNQPQHF
DNA: TGTGCCAGCAGTTTAGGGCAGGGTAATCAGCCCCAGCATTTT
J: TRBJ1-5
V: TRBV28
D: NA
size: NA

CDR3: CASSLGRGASPLHF
DNA: TGTGCCAGCAGTTTGGGCAGGGGAGCCTCACCCCTCCACTTT
J: TRBJ1-6
V: TRBV27
D: NA
size: NA

CDR3: CASSLMDTDTQYF
DNA: TGTGCCAGCAGTTTGATGGACACAGATACGCAGTATTTT
J: TRBJ2-3
V: TRBV27
D: NA
size: NA

CDR3: CASSVVRGGTEAFF
DNA: TGTGCCAGCAGCGTAGTCAGGGGCGGAACTGAAGCTTTCTTT
J: TRBJ1-1
V: TRBV9
D: NA
size: few

CDR3: CASSLFSRGEQPQHF
DNA: TGTGCCAGCAGTTTATTCTCCCGAGGAGAGCAGCCCCAGCATTTT
J: TRBJ1-5
V: TRBV27
D: NA
size: once

CDR3: CASSLGGSVDTQYF
DNA: TGTGCCAGCAGTTTGGGCGGGAGTGTAGATACGCAGTATTTT
J: TRBJ2-3
V: TRBV2
D: TRBD2
size: NA

CDR3: CASSFDLGGYEQYF
DNA: TGTGCCAGCAGTTTCGATTTAGGGGGCTACGAGCAGTACTTC
J: TRBJ2-7
V: TRBV28
D: NA
size: NA

CDR3: CASSPTTYNEQFF
DNA: TGTGCCAGTAGTCCGACGACCTACAATGAGCAGTTCTTC
J: TRBJ2-1
V: TRBV19
D: NA
size: once

CDR3: CASSQPGTEAFF
DNA: TGTGCCAGCAGTCAACCGGGCACTGAAGCTTTCTTT
J: TRBJ1-1
V: TRBV27
D: NA
size: few

CDR3: CSVDRANEQYF
DNA: TGCAGTGTCGACAGGGCGAACGAGCAGTACTTC
J: TRBJ2-7
V: TRBV20-1
D: TRBD1
size: NA

CDR3: CATDRDAMNTEAFF
DNA: TGTGCCACAGACAGGGACGCCATGAACACTGAAGCTTTCTTT
J: TRBJ1-1
V: TRBV2
D: TRBD1
size: NA

CDR3: CASSSSRVNTGELFF
DNA: TGTGCCAGCAGCTCTAGTAGGGTAAACACCGGGGAGCTGTTTTTT
J: TRBJ2-2
V: TRBV11-2
D: NA
size: NA

CDR3: CASSVEPSGRAAEYNEQFF
DNA: TGTGCCAGCAGCGTAGAGCCTAGCGGGAGGGCAGCCGAGTACAATGAGCAGTTCTTC
J: TRBJ2-1
V: TRBV9
D: TRBD2
size: NA

CDR3: CASSFTSTVSGNTIYF
DNA: TGTGCCAGCAGCTTCACATCGACAGTGTCTGGAAACACCATATATTTT
J: TRBJ1-3
V: TRBV7-9
D: NA
size: NA

CDR3: CASSLGTGTNTEAFF
DNA: TGTGCCAGCAGCCTAGGGACAGGGACGAACACTGAAGCTTTCTTT
J: TRBJ1-1
V: TRBV5-4
D: TRBD1
size: NA

CDR3: CASSRVPGENSYEQYF
DNA: TGTGCCAGCAGTAGAGTTCCAGGGGAGAATTCCTACGAGCAGTACTTC
J: TRBJ2-7
V: TRBV2
D: NA
size: NA

CDR3: CASSHPPSGSYEQYF
DNA: TGTGCCAGCAGCCACCCTCCCAGCGGGAGCTACGAGCAGTACTTC
J: TRBJ2-7
V: TRBV7-8
D: TRBD2
size: NA

CDR3: CASGLAPRGTDTQYF
DNA: TGTGCCAGCGGTCTAGCGCCTAGGGGCACAGATACGCAGTATTTT
J: TRBJ2-3
V: TRBV2
D: NA
size: once

CDR3: CASSDYDRLYYEQYF
DNA: TGTGCCAGCAGCGATTACGACAGGCTATACTACGAGCAGTACTTC
J: TRBJ2-7
V: TRBV4-2
D: NA
size: NA